This is a list of T cell receptor beta chains from one sample in a study of identifying expanded T cells in peripheral blood. Generated by immunoSEQ multiplex PCR, the TCRdb table keeps only in-frame clones and is missing some. The data hold some 95,000 clones, with 88% observed a single time. Sequenced: blood. These receptors were collected from a person aged 18 to 75 in good health. Each CDR3 is given with its conserved first and last residue. The order of the fields is clone size, D gene, J gene, V gene, CDR3 length, CDR3 protein, CDR3 DNA. D genes are given only for firm matches. Clone size is shown for a subset of rows, as once, few, many or a class of expanded clone.

. | . | TRBJ1-2 | TRBV15 | 14 | CATSRDHGNYGYTF | TGTGCCACCAGCAGAGATCACGGAAATTATGGCTACACCTTC
few | . | TRBJ2-1 | TRBV6-4 | 13 | CASSDETNNEQFF | TGTGCCAGCAGTGACGAGACAAACAATGAGCAGTTCTTC
once | . | TRBJ1-2 | TRBV6-1 | 12 | CASRSRQYGYTF | TGTGCCAGCAGGTCTAGGCAGTATGGCTACACCTTC
. | . | TRBJ2-3 | TRBV5-4 | 14 | CASSLAIGSDTQYF | TGTGCCAGCAGCTTGGCGATTGGGTCAGATACGCAGTATTTT
once | TRBD1 | TRBJ2-1 | TRBV15 | 16 | CATSRGSGRGNNEQFF | TGTGCCACCAGCAGAGGTTCGGGCAGGGGGAACAATGAGCAGTTCTTC
. | . | TRBJ2-3 | TRBV19 | 13 | CASRPTGTDTQYF | TGTGCCAGTAGGCCGACGGGCACAGATACGCAGTATTTT
. | TRBD1 | TRBJ2-5 | TRBV12-5 | 16 | CASGSGQSSTRETQYF | TGTGCTAGTGGTTCGGGACAGTCCTCTACCCGGGAGACCCAGTACTTC
. | . | TRBJ2-3 | TRBV7-7 | 13 | CASSLGGIDTQYF | TGTGCCAGCAGCTTAGGGGGGATAGATACGCAGTATTTT
. | . | TRBJ1-5 | TRBV7-2 | 18 | CASSSAHSGTLINQPQHF | TGTGCCAGCAGCTCGGCCCATTCAGGAACGCTGATTAATCAGCCCCAGCATTTT
. | TRBD2 | TRBJ2-3 | TRBV5-1 | 15 | CASSVSGGATDTQYF | TGCGCCAGCAGCGTCAGCGGGGGGGCTACAGATACGCAGTATTTT
. | . | TRBJ2-7 | TRBV30 | 13 | CAWGPSGTYEQYF | TGTGCCTGGGGACCTTCGGGGACCTACGAGCAGTACTTC
once | . | TRBJ2-7 | TRBV7-2 | 13 | CASSPPAVREQYF | TGTGCCAGCAGCCCCCCGGCGGTGCGCGAGCAGTACTTC
. | . | TRBJ1-2 | TRBV14 | 13 | CASSQVPGYGYTF | TGTGCCAGCAGCCAAGTTCCGGGATATGGCTACACCTTC
. | TRBD1 | TRBJ2-3 | TRBV7-7 | 13 | CASSAHRGDTQYF | TGTGCCAGCAGCGCCCACAGGGGAGATACGCAGTATTTT
. | TRBD2 | TRBJ2-7 | TRBV30 | 16 | CAWSVSGRRGFYEQYF | TGTGCCTGGAGTGTGTCCGGAAGGCGGGGGTTCTACGAGCAGTACTTC
. | . | TRBJ1-5 | TRBV12-1 | 14 | CASRLTGGCQPQHF | TGTGCCAGCAGGTTAACAGGGGGCTGTCAGCCCCAGCATTTT
. | . | TRBJ2-1 | TRBV27 | 16 | CASRPDRQSSYNEQFF | TGTGCCAGCAGGCCCGACCGACAGAGCTCCTACAATGAGCAGTTCTTC
once | TRBD1 | TRBJ1-2 | TRBV27 | 16 | CASSPDFGTGRRGYTF | TGTGCCAGCAGTCCAGATTTCGGGACAGGGAGACGTGGCTACACCTTC
. | . | TRBJ1-2 | TRBV7-6 | 16 | CASSLAAMSSQGGYTF | TGTGCCAGCAGCTTAGCTGCGATGAGCTCCCAGGGGGGCTACACCTTC
. | TRBD2 | TRBJ2-5 | TRBV11-2 | 14 | CASSRTGGEETQYF | TGTGCCAGCAGTAGAACGGGGGGAGAGGAGACCCAGTACTTC
. | TRBD1 | TRBJ2-7 | TRBV30 | 15 | CAWSTSGGHSYEQYF | TGTGCCTGGAGTACCTCAGGGGGCCACTCCTACGAGCAGTACTTC